The 9 T cell receptor beta chains in this list originate from one sample, sequenced in a study of shared clonotypes between healthy human individuals. Sequenced by immunoSEQ multiplex PCR; TCRdb stores in-frame clones only, minus some. The sample has about 1,900,000 clones, about 95% seen once; the top ten hold 1.2%. Naive CD8 cells comprised CD45RO-negative, CCR7-positively selected cells, excluding terminally differentiated effector memory CD45RA+ cells. The sequencing sample was made of naive CD8+ T cells sorted from blood. The receptor source for this set is a young man in good health.

The V gene is TRBV13, the J gene TRBJ2-2; D assignment may be TRBD1 or TRBD2 (6 bases each). Germline-derived CDR1 and CDR2 are PRHDT and FYEKMQ (reference sequence). Trimming took off 5 bases at V and 5 bases at J, with 21 bases between the two ends. The CDR3 has 17 residues. The CDR3 DNA follows: TGTGCCAGCAGCGAACGATACAGGGAGGAGGGGACCGGGGAGCTGTTTTTT. Amino acids: CASSERYREEGTGELFF.

The chain carries TRBV5-6 and TRBJ2-1; a possible D gene is TRBD2 (5 bases). V lost 4 bases and J 8 bases, leaving 22 bases between the germline ends. The CDR3 is 16 residues long. Germline CDR1 is SGHDT and CDR2 is YYEEEE. The chain's CDR3 is CASSTGGGFGVDEQFF. CDR3 sequence (DNA): TGTGCCAGCAGCACCGGTGGCGGGTTTGGTGTCGATGAGCAGTTCTTC.

V gene TRBV7-9 combines with J gene TRBJ1-2; maybe TRBD1 (5 bases). V was cut by 4 bases and J by 7 bases, with 16 bases left in between. Germline loops: CDR1 SEHNR, CDR2 FQNEAQ (reference sequence). There are 14 residues in the CDR3. The CDR3 coding sequence is TGTGCCAGCAGCTACGCCGAAGGGACGGTTGGCTACACCTTC. Its translation: CASSYAEGTVGYTF.

The chain links TRBV6-5 to TRBJ1-2; 8 nucleotides agree with TRBD1. Germline trimming cut 5 bases from V and 7 bases from J; bases unmatched to any gene: 3. The germline CDR1 and CDR2 sequences are MNHEY and SVGAGI. CDR3 length equals 12 residues. CDR3 nucleotides: TGTGCCAGCAGTCCGGACAGGGCTGGCTACACCTTC. This codes for CASSPDRAGYTF.

This chain uses TRBV2 with TRBJ2-5, with TRBD2 matching 9 bases. This CDR3 has 15 residues. Germline V gene data show CDR1 as SNHLY and CDR2 as FYNNEI. V was clipped by 5 bases and J by 0 bases; unmatched bases: 4. DNA of the CDR3: TGTGCCAGCAGTTGGCTAGCGGGGTACCAAGAGACCCAGTACTTC. The encoded protein is CASSWLAGYQETQYF.

This clone was seen more than once but under ten times. The J gene is TRBJ1-6, the V gene TRBV6-1; D is uncertain. Germline CDR1 MNHNS, CDR2 SASEGT. This CDR3 has 13 residues. With 0 bases removed from V and 11 bases from J, the gap between germline ends came to 8 bases. The CDR3 loop is CASSEAGGPPLHF. CDR3 bases: TGTGCCAGCAGTGAAGCGGGAGGGCCACCCCTCCACTTT.

The chain has TRBV4-1 and TRBJ2-1; the match to TRBD2 covers 10 bases. Looked up from germline, CDR1 is MGHRA and CDR2 is YSYEKL. Unmatched junction bases numbered 9, after V lost 3 bases and J lost 4 bases. CDR3 length: 17 residues. In DNA, the CDR3 is TGCGCCAGCAGCCAGCCGGGGGGAGCGGGAGGGTACAATGAGCAGTTCTTC. It encodes CASSQPGGAGGYNEQFF.

This clone appeared once. The gene calls are TRBV4-1 and TRBJ2-2; TRBD2 might be the D (7 bases). The V end was cut by 4 bases, the J end by 4 bases, with 19 bases between. The CDR3 loop spans 17 amino acids. Germline V CDR1 and CDR2: MGHRA, YSYEKL. This CDR3 is CASSPRAGGRGTGELFF. The CDR3 DNA follows: TGCGCCAGCAGCCCTCGGGCCGGGGGGCGAGGCACCGGGGAGCTGTTTTTT.

The rearrangement links TRBV5-5 to TRBJ2-7; D is ambiguous. This CDR3 region has 13 residues. From germline, CDR1 is SGHKS and CDR2 YYEKEE (reference sequence). V lost 2 bases, J lost 2 bases, and 8 bases lay in between. The chain's CDR3 is CASSFGQPYEQYF. The CDR3 region has the DNA TGTGCCAGCAGCTTTGGGCAGCCCTACGAGCAGTACTTC.